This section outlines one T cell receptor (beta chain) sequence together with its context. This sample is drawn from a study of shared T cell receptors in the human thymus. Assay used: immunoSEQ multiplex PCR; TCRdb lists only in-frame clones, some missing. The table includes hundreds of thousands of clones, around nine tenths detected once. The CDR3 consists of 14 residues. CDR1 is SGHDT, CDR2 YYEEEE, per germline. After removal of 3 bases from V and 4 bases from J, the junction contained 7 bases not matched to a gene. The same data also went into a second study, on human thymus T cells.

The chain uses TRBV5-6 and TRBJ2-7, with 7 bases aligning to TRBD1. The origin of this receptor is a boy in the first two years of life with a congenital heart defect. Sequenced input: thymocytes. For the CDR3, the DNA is TGTGCCAGCAGCTCCCGGGACAGAAGATACGAGCAGTACTTC. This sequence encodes CASSSRDRRYEQYF. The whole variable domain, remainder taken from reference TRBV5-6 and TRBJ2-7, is DAGVTQSPTHLIKTRGQQVTLRCSPKSGHDTVSWYQQALGQGPQFIFQYYEEEERQRGNFPDRFSGHQFPNYSSELNVNALLLGDSALYLCASSSRDRRYEQYFGPGTRLTVT.